A single sample is the source of the 5 T cell receptor beta chains below, sequenced in a study of T-cell reconstitution after alpha-beta-depleted transplantation in children. Unique molecular identifiers were incorporated into the prepared TCRbeta library. TCRdb re-called the PCR reads through MiXCR, storing one row per CDR3 protein. The sample comprises 350,000 to 400,000 distinct CDR3 sequences, over 20% of which are singletons, and 3% to 4.5% rests with the top ten. Sequencing was performed on PBMCs from the stem cell graft donor, taken from the stem cell graft. The receptors were gathered from a human donor who donated a stem cell graft to a child with acute myeloid leukemia.

This clonotype has just a few counts. The J gene is TRBJ2-2, the V gene TRBV7-8, with no clear D. The V gene lost 2 bases and the J gene lost 7 bases, with 11 bases spanning the gap. Germline assignment: CDR1 SGHVS and CDR2 FQNEAQ. The CDR3 loop spans 14 amino acids. The CDR3 sequence: CASSLMMGFGELFF. As DNA, the CDR3 is TGTGCCAGCAGCTTAATGATGGGGTTCGGGGAGCTGTTTTTT.

The chain joins TRBV9 to TRBJ1-1, with D unclear. The germline V gene has CDR1 SGDLS and CDR2 YYNGEE. This CDR3 contains 13 residues. Trimming pared 4 bases from V and 4 bases from J, leaving 11 bases between. CDR3: CASSPTVGTEAFF. DNA for the CDR3: TGTGCCAGCAGCCCCACAGTGGGCACTGAAGCTTTCTTT.

The sample holds a few counts of this clonotype. CDR3: CASSFQGAAGELFF. CDR3 DNA: TGTGCCAGCAGCTTTCAGGGGGCGGCCGGGGAGCTGTTTTTT. This rearrangement joins TRBV11-2 to TRBJ2-2; 8 nucleotides match TRBD1. Germline lookup yields CDR1 SGHAT and CDR2 FQNNGV. This CDR3 is 14 amino acids long. V dropped 3 bases and J dropped 6; count of bases not matched to a gene: 3.

CDR3 nucleotide sequence: TGCGCCAGCAGCTCCCGGACAGAAATGGATGAGCAGTTCTTC. It encodes CASSSRTEMDEQFF. The chain combines TRBV5-1 with TRBJ2-1; possibly TRBD1 for D (6 bases). V lost 3 bases and J 8 bases, leaving 15 bases between the germline ends. The CDR3 runs to 14 residues. In germline, CDR1 is SGHRS, CDR2 YFSETQ.

This clonotype was counted many times. The gene calls are TRBV12-3 or TRBV12-4 and TRBJ2-1; possible D gene TRBD1, 6 bases. The CDR3 is made up of 17 amino acids. Trimming shortened V by 4 bases and J by 6 bases, and 22 bases separated the two germline ends. The CDR3: CASSSPTGQTLFNEQFF. CDR3 DNA: TGTGCCAGCAGTTCACCAACTGGACAGACTCTATTCAATGAGCAGTTCTTC.